These T cell receptor beta chains were read from a single sample in a study of blood T cell repertoires in COVID-19. Assay used: immunoSEQ multiplex PCR; TCRdb lists only in-frame clones, some missing. The sample shows under 100,000 clones, more than 75% of them seen only once. Sequencing was carried out using peripheral blood. The receptor source for this set is a man aged 55 to 69 with acute or convalescent COVID-19. Each CDR3 is given with its conserved first and last residue. The D gene is left open where the match is weak. Only part of the rows carry a size: once, few, many, or a class if the clone is expanded.

clone_size,d_call,j_call,v_call,cdr3_aa
-,TRBD2,TRBJ2-2,TRBV7-2,CASNSAGGGGTGELFF
-,-,TRBJ1-2,TRBV28,CASSRRARTNYGYTF
-,-,TRBJ2-7,TRBV19,CASSRGALDYEQYF
-,TRBD1,TRBJ1-1,TRBV27,CASSLSDRGRTEAFF
-,-,TRBJ2-1,TRBV30,CAWSRGAAYNEQFF
-,TRBD1,TRBJ2-5,TRBV5-1,CASSWGTGAGETQYF
-,TRBD1,TRBJ2-7,TRBV29-1,CSGGGQGSYEQYF
-,-,TRBJ2-2,TRBV11-2,CATHGSANTGELFF
-,-,TRBJ2-3,TRBV5-1,CASSWIATDTQYF
-,-,TRBJ1-5,TRBV6-2/TRBV6-3,CASSPDGRGNQPQHF
-,TRBD2,TRBJ2-1,TRBV7-2,CASTGGRSYNEQFF
-,-,TRBJ1-4,TRBV7-2,CASSSASVGGKLFF
once,TRBD2,TRBJ2-1,TRBV6-2/TRBV6-3,CASSSRGGAGEQFF
-,-,TRBJ1-3,TRBV18,CASSPGLSSGNTIYF
-,-,TRBJ2-2,TRBV7-2,CASRSIENTGELFF
-,-,TRBJ1-1,TRBV29-1,CSFAGVTTEAFF
-,TRBD1,TRBJ1-1,TRBV6-5,CASRTDRGHTEAFF